Below are 5 T cell receptor beta chains sequenced from a single sample in a study of T cell clonality in common variable immunodeficiency. Antigens for these TCRs are unknown. Study observations and caveats: In common variable immunodeficiency, TCR beta chains reportedly carried fewer deletions and N-nucleotide insertions.

Sequenced by immunoSEQ multiplex PCR; TCRdb stores in-frame clones only, minus some. Captured here are approximately 2,500 clones, none seen once; the top ten comprise about 11%. The source material was peripheral blood mononuclear cells. Receptors originate from a human donor with common variable immunodeficiency.

In its sample, this clone was seen a few times. The CDR3 reads CASSLGSYEQYF. The DNA read from the CDR3 is TGTGCCAGCAGCTTAGGCAGCTACGAG. The chain carries TRBV7-9 and TRBJ2-7, with D unresolved. The missing CDR3 end, 3 residues past where the read stops, is filled in from the germline J gene. The V gene lost 1 base and the J gene lost 3 bases, with 4 bases spanning the gap. This CDR3 is built from 12 residues. Germline CDR1 and CDR2: SEHNR and FQNEAQ (reference sequence).

This clone was seen many times. The read is 3 residues too short to cover the CDR3 end, so that end is filled in from the germline J gene. This sequence joins TRBV13 and TRBJ1-3; weak D call: TRBD1 (5 bases). Germline assignment: CDR1 PRHDT and CDR2 FYEKMQ (reference sequence). V lost 8 bases and J 5 bases, leaving 19 bases between the germline ends. This CDR3 comprises 15 residues. The sequenced CDR3 bases are TGTGCCAGCCGACGGGGGGAGGGCAGGAGAAACACC. Its protein is CASRRGEGRRNT. The CDR3, in full, reads CASRRGEGRRNTIYF.

By proportion, this clone is large. The DNA ends 3 residues before the CDR3 does, and the rest of the CDR3 is filled in from the germline J gene. The J gene is TRBJ1-2, the V gene TRBV29-1; D unresolved. Germline-derived CDR1 and CDR2 are SQVTM and ANQGSEA. The CDR3 extends over 14 amino acids. V lost 0 bases to trimming and J lost 2 bases, with 10 bases between them. Incomplete CDR3 DNA: TGCAGCGTTGAAGATCTTTCGGTAAACTATGGC. This translates into CSVEDLSVNYG. The whole CDR3 protein is CSVEDLSVNYGYTF.

By sample share, this clone is medium-sized. The read stops 3 residues short of the end of the CDR3; the missing end is completed from the germline J gene. The chain uses TRBV5-1 and TRBJ2-7; D is perhaps TRBD1 (5 bases). The V gene lost 4 bases and the J gene lost 1 base, with 12 bases spanning the gap. Germline CDR1 is SGHRS and CDR2 is YFSETQ. This CDR3 region has 14 residues. CDR3 in amino acids: CASSELQGSYEQYF. Incomplete CDR3 DNA: TGCGCCAGCAGCGAGCTTCAGGGTTCCTACGAG.

This clone is medium-sized within its sample. Read data end 3 residues before the CDR3 end; the end is taken from the germline J gene. The rearrangement links TRBV18 to TRBJ2-2; TRBD1 aligns across 8 bases. CDR1 is KGHSH and CDR2 is LQKENI in the germline V gene. The ends lost 2 bases at V and 2 bases at J; junction bases unmatched: 10. The CDR3 runs 18 residues. Incomplete CDR3 DNA: TGTGCCAGCTCACCAGGTGTGGGCAGGGGGCAAAACACCGGGGAG. This codes for CASSPGVGRGQNTGE. In full, the CDR3 is CASSPGVGRGQNTGELFF.